This note documents a single T cell receptor (beta chain) sequence. Its specificity is not known. At one end, the junction sequence differs from germline, possibly due to a read error. Study results and caveats: Tumor-infiltrating Treg TCR alpha and beta sequences overlapped most with tumor naive CD4+ T cells, then blood naive. Tumor memory CD4+ T cell TCR gene usage was found to cluster with blood and lymph node memory CD4+ cells and with lymph node naive CD4+ cells.

The CDR3 is made up of 13 amino acids. The germline V gene has CDR1 SGHTA and CDR2 FQGNSA. One entry per CDR3 protein, called by TCRdb with MiXCR from the 5' RACE reads. Among 6,000 to 7,500 distinct CDR3 sequences listed, around 72% were seen once. Tregs were sorted as CD4+CD25+CD127-/low cells. This receptor was identified in a female donor with breast cancer. Source material: tumor-infiltrating Tregs sorted from the breast tumor. The chain is built from TRBV7-2 and TRBJ1-2, with D perhaps matching TRBD1 (5 bases). CDR3 in DNA: TGTGCTAGCAGATCCGGGACCGGCGGTGGCTACACCTTC. Translation: CASRSGTGGGYTF.